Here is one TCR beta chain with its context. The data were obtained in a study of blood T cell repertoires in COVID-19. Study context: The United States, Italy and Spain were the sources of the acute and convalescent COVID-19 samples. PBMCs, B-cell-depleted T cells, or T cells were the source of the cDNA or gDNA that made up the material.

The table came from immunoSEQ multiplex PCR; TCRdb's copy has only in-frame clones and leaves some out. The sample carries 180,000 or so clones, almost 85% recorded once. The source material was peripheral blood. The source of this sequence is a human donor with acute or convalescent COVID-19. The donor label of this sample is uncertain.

CDR3 bases: TGCGCCAGCAGCTTGCCCGGGACTAGGCTCAATGAGCAGTTCTTC. Its protein product is CASSLPGTRLNEQFF. This chain uses TRBV5-1 with TRBJ2-1; the match to TRBD2 covers 8 bases. J was trimmed by 6 bases and V by 1 base; bases with no gene match: 6. The CDR3 has 15 residues. The germline gives CDR1 SGHRS, CDR2 YFSETQ.